Below, 21 T cell receptor beta chains from the same sample are listed, as sequenced in a study of blood T cells in healthy people across ages (dated by TCRdb to about 2015). The method behind the library was 5' RACE. For sequencing, an Illumina HiSeq 2500 was employed. A second roughly 7 to 11 cycle PCR used a sample-barcoded 5' primer and a J-beta primer mix. TCRdb applied fastp at Q25 and MiXCR to the public reads, then kept only in-frame beta chains. Each record represents a unique CDR3 protein, reported with the most common genes and DNA among its rows. The sample contains about 780,000 distinct CDR3 sequences, about 42% of them found a single time. The ten largest clones represent around 18% of the sample. Source material: blood. The source is a man at least 80 years old in good health.

A few counts support this clonotype. This sequence joins TRBV10-3 and TRBJ2-1, with 8 bases identical to TRBD2. CDR1 and CDR2 (germline): ENHRY, SYGVKD. The J segment lost 4 bases and the V segment lost 2 bases, leaving 7 bases of the junction unmatched. CDR3 length: 16 residues. The CDR3 region has the DNA TGTGCCATCAGTGAGCAAGGTAGCGGGAAATACAATGAGCAGTTCTTC. This gives the protein CAISEQGSGKYNEQFF.

There are a few counts of this clonotype. This chain links TRBV18 with TRBJ2-5, with 8 bases fitting TRBD1. The CDR3 sequence is 16 residues long. The J segment lost 6 bases and the V segment lost 0 bases, leaving 9 bases of the junction unmatched. The V gene's germline CDR1 is KGHSH and CDR2 LQKENI. The chain's CDR3 is CASSPPSTGASKTQYF. The CDR3, as DNA: TGTGCCAGCTCACCACCGTCGACAGGGGCCTCGAAGACCCAGTACTTC. Filled out from reference TRBV18 and TRBJ2-5, the complete variable domain reads NAGVMQNPRHLVRRRGQEARLRCSPMKGHSHVYWYRQLPEEGLKFMVYLQKENIIDESGMPKERFSAEFPKEGPSILRIQQVVRGDSAAYFCASSPPSTGASKTQYFGPGTRLLVL.

The chain has TRBV7-2 and TRBJ2-7, with D perhaps TRBD2 (8 bases). TRBJ2-5 explains the end of the DNA better; the J call may be wrong. There are 17 residues in the CDR3. Germline V gene sequence: CDR1 SGHTA, CDR2 FQGNSA. The chain's CDR3 is CASSLVGGGGGIETQYF. The CDR3, as DNA: TGTGCCAGCAGCTTAGTCGGAGGGGGCGGGGGGATAGAGACCCAGTACTTC.

The chain uses TRBV20-1 and TRBJ1-5, with 7 bases fitting TRBD1. V gave up 5 bases and J gave up 3 bases; unmatched junction bases: 7. This CDR3 is 14 amino acids long. Germline V CDR1 and CDR2: DFQATT, SNEGSKA (reference sequence). The CDR3 sequence is CSALPGQHNQPQHF. The CDR3 DNA reads as TGCAGTGCTTTACCGGGACAGCACAATCAGCCCCAGCATTTT.

The V gene is TRBV25-1, the J gene TRBJ2-1, with TRBD2 identical over 8 bases. In germline, CDR1 is MGHDK, CDR2 SYGVNS. The CDR3 extends over 15 amino acids. Unmatched junction bases numbered 10, after V lost 8 bases and J lost 4 bases. CDR3 sequence reads: CASATGRAHYNEQFF. In nucleotides, the CDR3 is TGTGCCAGCGCGACCGGGAGGGCCCATTACAATGAGCAGTTCTTC.

This clonotype was picked up a small number of times. This chain connects TRBV5-1 to TRBJ2-7; TRBD2 matches at 7 bases. The CDR3 consists of 13 residues. The germline V gene has CDR1 SGHRS and CDR2 YFSETQ. The trim removed 4 bases at V and 4 bases at J, leaving 5 bases unmatched. CDR3 in DNA: TGCGCCAGCAGCCCGGGACTACTTTACGAGCAGTACTTC. It codes for CASSPGLLYEQYF. The full variable domain, with the rest looked up from reference TRBV5-1 and TRBJ2-7, is KAGVTQTPRYLIKTRGQQVTLSCSPISGHRSVSWYQQTPGQGLQFLFEYFSETQRNKGNFPGRFSGRQFSNSRSEMNVSTLELGDSALYLCASSPGLLYEQYFGPGTRLTVT.

This chain connects TRBV29-1 to TRBJ2-1, with 7 positions matching TRBD1. CDR3 length equals 13 residues. Per germline, CDR1 SQVTM and CDR2 ANQGSEA. V shed 7 bases, J shed 6 bases, and the junction held 9 bases outside the gene matches. As DNA, the CDR3 is TGCAGCGCCGACAGGGCTTTAGGCAATGAGCAGTTCTTC. This encodes CSADRALGNEQFF.

The chain carries TRBV6-5 and TRBJ2-7, with D possibly TRBD2 on 5 matching bases. Looked up from germline, CDR1 is MNHEY and CDR2 is SVGAGI. V lost 0 bases to trimming and J lost 0 bases, with 6 bases between them. The CDR3 is made up of 14 amino acids. CDR3 sequence (DNA): TGTGCCAGCAGTTACTCGAGGGCCTCCTACGAGCAGTACTTC. Amino acid sequence: CASSYSRASYEQYF.

This chain links TRBV6-2 or TRBV6-3 with TRBJ1-5, with 8 positions matching TRBD1. The CDR3 runs to 16 residues. Germline V CDR1 and CDR2: MNHEY, SVGEGT. V dropped 4 bases and J dropped 0; count of bases not matched to a gene: 5. CDR3 in amino acids: CASSWTGRSSNQPQHF. DNA of the CDR3: TGTGCCAGCAGTTGGACAGGGAGGAGTAGCAATCAGCCCCAGCATTTT.

V is TRBV5-1 and J is TRBJ2-7; TRBD2 is a possible D gene (6 bases). Germline V lookup: CDR1 SGHRS, CDR2 YFSETQ. Trimming cost V 0 bases and J 0 bases, with 10 bases left between them. The CDR3 contains 15 residues. The CDR3 sequence: CASSLVGGISYEQYF. As DNA, the CDR3 is TGCGCCAGCAGCTTGGTCGGCGGGATCTCCTACGAGCAGTACTTC.

The V gene is TRBV20-1, the J gene TRBJ2-4; possibly TRBD2 for D (5 bases). The J call may be mistaken, given a closer DNA end match to TRBJ2-7. Looked up from germline, CDR1 is DFQATT and CDR2 is SNEGSKA (reference sequence). The CDR3 sequence is 13 residues long. CDR3 sequence (DNA): TGCAGTGCTAGATACGTGTCCGGGGACGAGCAGTACTTC. It encodes CSARYVSGDEQYF.

This clonotype was observed a handful of times. This chain links TRBV24-1 with TRBJ2-1, with unresolved D. CDR1 and CDR2 (germline): KGHDR, SFDVKD. This CDR3 comprises 13 residues. With 0 bases removed from V and 9 bases from J, the gap between germline ends came to 8 bases. CDR3 sequence (DNA): TGTGCCACCAGTGATTTGTGGCTGGGTGAGCAGTTCTTC. Translation gives CATSDLWLGEQFF.

The chain has TRBV18 and TRBJ2-1; D ambiguous. The germline gives CDR1 KGHSH, CDR2 LQKENI. There are 12 residues in the CDR3. The V gene lost 2 bases and the J gene lost 13 bases, with 12 bases spanning the gap. For the CDR3, the DNA is TGTGCCAGCTCACCAGAGAGAGAGACCCAGTTCTTC. As protein: CASSPERETQFF.

This clonotype was observed many times. The rearrangement uses TRBV7-9 and TRBJ2-5; TRBD2 matches at 11 bases. J was trimmed by 3 bases and V by 4 bases; bases with no gene match: 4. The CDR3 is made up of 15 amino acids. CDR1 and CDR2 (germline): SEHNR, FQNEAQ (reference sequence). The CDR3 loop reads CASSSQGLAEETQYF. CDR3 coding DNA: TGTGCCAGCAGCTCGCAGGGACTAGCGGAAGAGACCCAGTACTTC.

This chain uses TRBV4-3 with TRBJ2-2, with TRBD2 identical over 10 bases. The V segment lost 4 bases and the J segment 4 bases; nucleotides outside the gene matches: 6. Germline assignment: CDR1 LGHNA and CDR2 YSLEER. This CDR3 comprises 16 residues. CDR3 loop: CASSLGEREGTGELFF. Written as DNA, the CDR3 is TGCGCCAGCAGCCTGGGCGAGCGGGAGGGCACCGGGGAGCTGTTTTTT.

The chain uses TRBV7-3 and TRBJ2-2; D gene unclear. CDR1 and CDR2 from the germline V gene are SGHTA and FQGTGA. This CDR3 comprises 15 residues. V lost 5 bases and J lost 3, with 13 bases in between. CDR3 DNA sequence: TGTGCCAGCAGCAGGGCCTCTAGAGACACCGGGGAGCTGTTTTTT. Its protein is CASSRASRDTGELFF.

V gene TRBV27 combines with J gene TRBJ2-7; D gene ambiguous. CDR3 length equals 13 residues. V lost 8 bases to trimming and J lost 0 bases, with 11 bases between them. Germline V gene data show CDR1 as MNHEY and CDR2 as SMNVEV (reference sequence). The CDR3 coding sequence is TGTGCCAGCCACCGGACCGGCTCCTACGAGCAGTACTTC. Its translation is CASHRTGSYEQYF.

This clonotype has just one count. The chain carries TRBV5-1 and TRBJ2-2, with D possibly called TRBD1 or TRBD2 (5 bases each). Trimming left V 0 bases short and J 0 bases short, with 9 bases between. Looked up from germline, CDR1 is SGHRS and CDR2 is YFSETQ. The CDR3 sequence is 16 residues long. Here the CDR3 DNA reads TGCGCCAGCAGCTTGGGGGGGAAGGCGAACACCGGGGAGCTGTTTTTT. Its translation: CASSLGGKANTGELFF. The whole variable domain, remainder taken from reference TRBV5-1 and TRBJ2-2, is KAGVTQTPRYLIKTRGQQVTLSCSPISGHRSVSWYQQTPGQGLQFLFEYFSETQRNKGNFPGRFSGRQFSNSRSEMNVSTLELGDSALYLCASSLGGKANTGELFFGEGSRLTVL.

This clonotype was counted only a few times. V usage is TRBV20-1 and J usage is TRBJ2-5; perhaps D is TRBD1 or TRBD2 (5 bases each). The length of the CDR3 is 13 residues. Germline loops: CDR1 DFQATT, CDR2 SNEGSKA (reference sequence). CDR3 in DNA: TGCAGCCAGTCGGTCGGGGCTCAGGAGACCCAGTACTTC. Amino acid sequence: CSQSVGAQETQYF.

This clonotype was found many times. The CDR3 region has the DNA TGTGCCAGCAGTTTTGAGAGGGGCACAGATACGCAGTATTTT. It codes for CASSFERGTDTQYF. The chain couples TRBV12-3 or TRBV12-4 to TRBJ2-3; tentatively, D is TRBD2 (5 bases). The ends were cut back, 3 bases at V and 1 base at J, with 8 bases in the middle. The CDR3 runs 14 residues.

The chain uses TRBV5-1 and TRBJ2-3, with D perhaps being TRBD1 or TRBD2 (5 bases each). Trimming removed 4 bases from V and 5 bases from J, with 14 bases in between. Germline V gene sequence: CDR1 SGHRS, CDR2 YFSETQ. The CDR3 has 14 residues. The CDR3 protein is CASSEGTLRDTQYF. CDR3 nucleotide sequence: TGCGCCAGCAGCGAGGGGACCCTGAGAGATACGCAGTATTTT.